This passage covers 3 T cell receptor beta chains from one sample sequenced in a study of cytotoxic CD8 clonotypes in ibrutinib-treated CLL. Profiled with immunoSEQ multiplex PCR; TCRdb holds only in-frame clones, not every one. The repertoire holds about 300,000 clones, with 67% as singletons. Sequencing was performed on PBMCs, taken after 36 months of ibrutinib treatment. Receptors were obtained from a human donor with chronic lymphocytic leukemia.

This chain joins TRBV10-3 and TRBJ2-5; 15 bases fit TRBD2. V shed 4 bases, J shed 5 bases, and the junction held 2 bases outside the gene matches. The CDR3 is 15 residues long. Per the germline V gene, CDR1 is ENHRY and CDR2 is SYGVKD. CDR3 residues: CAISGTSGRAETQYF. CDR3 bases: TGTGCCATCAGTGGGACTAGCGGGAGGGCGGAGACCCAGTACTTC.

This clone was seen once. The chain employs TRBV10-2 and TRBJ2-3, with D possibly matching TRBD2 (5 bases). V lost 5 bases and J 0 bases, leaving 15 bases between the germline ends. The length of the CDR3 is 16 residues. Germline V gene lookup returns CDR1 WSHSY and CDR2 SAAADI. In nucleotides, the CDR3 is TGCGCCAGCAGTCCTCGCAGCGGCGGGAGCACAGATACGCAGTATTTT. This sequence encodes CASSPRSGGSTDTQYF.

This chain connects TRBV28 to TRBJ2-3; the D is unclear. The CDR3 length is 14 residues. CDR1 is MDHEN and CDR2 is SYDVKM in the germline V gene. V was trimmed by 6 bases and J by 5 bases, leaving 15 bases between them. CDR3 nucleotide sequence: TGTGCCAGCAGACTCCAGCAATTGATAGATACGCAGTATTTT. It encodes CASRLQQLIDTQYF. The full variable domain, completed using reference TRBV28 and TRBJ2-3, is DVKVTQSSRYLVKRTGEKVFLECVQDMDHENMFWYRQDPGLGLRLIYFSYDVKMKEKGDIPEGYSVSREKKERFSLILESASTNQTSMYLCASRLQQLIDTQYFGPGTRLTVL.